This TCR beta chain was found in a study of T cell clonotyping in hematopoietic cell transplantation. Libraries were prepared by immunoSEQ multiplex PCR; TCRdb keeps only in-frame clonotypes and omits some of them. This sample has around 17,000 clones, with approximately 74% found just once. With 3 bases removed from V and 4 bases from J, the gap between germline ends came to 10 bases. Germline assignment: CDR1 KGHSH and CDR2 LQKENI. The CDR3 consists of 13 residues. This clonotype originated in a woman aged 55-69 years in good health. Some clones in this sample may be carry-over from other donors' samples. The rearrangement joins TRBV18 to TRBJ2-7; TRBD2 is a possible D gene (5 bases). Material: peripheral blood mononuclear cells. The DNA of the CDR3 is TGTGCCAGCTCACCGGCGGGTGGATACGAGCAGTACTTC. Its translation is CASSPAGGYEQYF.